This TCR beta chain is drawn from a study of T cells in Graves' hyperthyroidism and ophthalmopathy. Study findings and constraints: Ophthalmopathy and stable hyperthyroidism were separated by a 13 V-J model. Blood samples included most of the expanded thyroid clonotypes exceeding 0.001.

Absence of ophthalmopathy progression within 18 months defined stable Graves' hyperthyroidism. Fresh 10 ml peripheral blood yielded PBMCs. This clonotype was seen many times. Its antigen is unknown. CDR1 and CDR2 (germline): ENHRY, SYGVKD. V shed 6 bases and J shed 5 bases, with 17 bases lying between them. CDR3 length equals 14 residues. TCR beta CDR3 sequences were amplified from RNA transcripts. Initially, a first-round RT-PCR of the TCR CDR3 employed the HTBI primer set. TCRdb used MiXCR to reprocess the multiplex PCR reads, holding one entry per CDR3 protein. The table includes under 350,000 distinct CDR3 sequences, around 13% detected once.

Sequencing used blood. The sequence was collected from a middle-aged woman with Graves' hyperthyroidism. The chain carries TRBV10-3 and TRBJ2-7; the D call may be TRBD1 or TRBD2 (6 bases each). DNA for the CDR3: TGTGCCATCAGAAGAGATCAGGGGAGGAACGAGCAGTACTTC. Its translation: CAIRRDQGRNEQYF.